This T cell receptor beta chain was sequenced in a study of blood T cell repertoires in COVID-19. On the study more broadly: The origin of the acute and convalescent COVID-19 samples was the United States, Italy and Spain. Nucleic acid was either cDNA or gDNA, and it came from T cells, B-cell-depleted T cells, or PBMCs.

Unmatched junction bases numbered 6, after V lost 3 bases and J lost 4 bases. Germline CDR1 and CDR2: LGHNA and YNFKEQ. The CDR3 runs 16 residues. In the source study's methods: Amplification from reference gene primers served as the basis for estimated nucleated cell counts. Repertoires were generated with immunoSEQ multiplex PCR, while TCRdb's copy carries only in-frame clones and drops some. That table supplies the V and J calls and clone size; D and trimming were determined from the DNA. The sample has around 170,000 clones, approximately 88% seen once; the top ten hold 2.5% to 3%. The sequenced material came from peripheral blood. The TCR was taken from a woman aged 60-75 years with acute or convalescent COVID-19. The genes are TRBV4-2 and TRBJ1-4, with TRBD1 matching 9 bases. For the CDR3, the DNA is TGTGCCAGCAGCCAGATCACAGGGGGCTATAATGAAAAACTGTTTTTT. Translated, it gives CASSQITGGYNEKLFF.